This TCR beta chain was recorded in a study of siplizumab effects on memory and regulatory T cells. V trimming: 5 bases; J trimming: 3 bases; junction bases outside the gene matches: 4. Germline CDR1 is MNHEY and CDR2 is SVGAGI. The CDR3 covers 13 residues. Sequencing used immunoSEQ multiplex PCR; TCRdb keeps in-frame clones, though not all of them. The sample shows about 110,000 clones, around 90% of them seen only once. The chain uses TRBV6-5 and TRBJ2-7; 7 bases are a match to TRBD1. The sample was CD4+ T cells sorted from blood. The origin of this receptor is a human donor in good health. CDR3 loop: CASSVGTDYEQYF. The CDR3 coding sequence is TGTGCCAGCAGTGTCGGGACAGACTACGAGCAGTACTTC.